This T cell receptor beta chain was retrieved from a study of shared clonotypes between healthy human individuals. Study conclusions and caveats: Limited genetic and exposure-history diversity came from having few donors. Donor clonotype sharing was expected to depend on sequencing depth.

About this clone: Its antigen is unknown.

Germline V CDR1 and CDR2: SGHAT, FQNNGV. CDR3 length: 16 residues. Trimming cost V 4 bases and J 7 bases; bases outside gene matches: 11. Sequenced by immunoSEQ multiplex PCR; TCRdb stores in-frame clones only, minus some. The data hold 2 million or so clones, with about 95% observed a single time. Naivety among CD8 cells was defined by CD45RO negativity and positive CCR7 selection, thereby excluding terminally differentiated effector memory CD45RA+ cells. Adults of Caucasian background living in Nashville, Tennessee made up all donors. The sequence was obtained from a man younger than 35 in good health. The sequenced sample consisted of naive CD8+ T cells sorted from blood. The chain combines TRBV11-2 with TRBJ1-4, with 8 bases matching TRBD1. The CDR3 loop reads CASSSTKQGVGEKLFF. The CDR3 coding sequence is TGTGCCAGCAGCTCCACCAAACAGGGGGTCGGTGAAAAACTGTTTTTT. The whole variable domain, filled in from reference TRBV11-2 and TRBJ1-4, reads EAGVAQSPRYKIIEKRQSVAFWCNPISGHATLYWYQQILGQGPKLLIQFQNNGVVDDSQLPKDRFSAERLKGVDSTLKIQPAKLEDSAVYLCASSSTKQGVGEKLFFGSGTQLSVL.